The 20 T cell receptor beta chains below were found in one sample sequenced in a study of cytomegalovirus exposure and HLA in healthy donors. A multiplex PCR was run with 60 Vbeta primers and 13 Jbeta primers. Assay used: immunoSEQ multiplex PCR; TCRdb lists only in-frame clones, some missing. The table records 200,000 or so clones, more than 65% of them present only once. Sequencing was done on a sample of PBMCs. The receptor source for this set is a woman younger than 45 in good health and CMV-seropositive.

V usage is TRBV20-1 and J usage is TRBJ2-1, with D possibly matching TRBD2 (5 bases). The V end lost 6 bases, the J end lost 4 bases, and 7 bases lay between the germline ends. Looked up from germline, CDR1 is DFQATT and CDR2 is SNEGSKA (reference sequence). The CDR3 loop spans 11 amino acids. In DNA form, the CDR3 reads TGCAGTGCGCAGCGGTACAATGAGCAGTTCTTC. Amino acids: CSAQRYNEQFF.

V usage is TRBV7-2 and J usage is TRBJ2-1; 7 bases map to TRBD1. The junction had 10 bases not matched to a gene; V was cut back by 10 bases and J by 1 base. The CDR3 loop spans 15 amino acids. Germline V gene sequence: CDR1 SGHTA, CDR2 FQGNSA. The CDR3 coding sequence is TGTGCCACTCAGACGTTGACAGGGTCCTACAATGAGCAGTTCTTC. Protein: CATQTLTGSYNEQFF.

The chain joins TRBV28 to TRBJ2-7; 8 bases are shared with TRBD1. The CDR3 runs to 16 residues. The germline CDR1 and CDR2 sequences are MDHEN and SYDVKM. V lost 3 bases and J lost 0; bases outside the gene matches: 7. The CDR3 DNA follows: TGTGCCAGCAGTTTTGGACAGGGTACAGACTCCTACGAGCAGTACTTC. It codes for CASSFGQGTDSYEQYF. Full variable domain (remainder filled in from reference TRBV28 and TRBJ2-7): DVKVTQSSRYLVKRTGEKVFLECVQDMDHENMFWYRQDPGLGLRLIYFSYDVKMKEKGDIPEGYSVSREKKERFSLILESASTNQTSMYLCASSFGQGTDSYEQYFGPGTRLTVT.

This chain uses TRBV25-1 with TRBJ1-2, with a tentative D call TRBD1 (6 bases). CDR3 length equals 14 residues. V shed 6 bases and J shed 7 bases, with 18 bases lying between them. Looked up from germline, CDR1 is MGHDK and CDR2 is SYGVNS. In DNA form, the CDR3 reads TGTGCCAGCAGCCCACTACCCACAGGGAGTGGCTACACCTTC. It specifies CASSPLPTGSGYTF.

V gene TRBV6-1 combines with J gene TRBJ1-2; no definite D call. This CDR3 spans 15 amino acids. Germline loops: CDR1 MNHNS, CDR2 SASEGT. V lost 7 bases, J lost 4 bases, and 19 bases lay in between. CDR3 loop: CASKGEVGRSYGYTF. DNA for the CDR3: TGTGCCAGCAAGGGAGAGGTCGGGAGGAGCTATGGCTACACCTTC.

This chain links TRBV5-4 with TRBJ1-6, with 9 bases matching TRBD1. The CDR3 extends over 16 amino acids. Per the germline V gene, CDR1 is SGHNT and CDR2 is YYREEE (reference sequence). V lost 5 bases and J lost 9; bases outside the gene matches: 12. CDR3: CASSGRTGAGTSPLHF. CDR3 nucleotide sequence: TGTGCCAGCAGTGGTCGGACAGGGGCCGGGACTTCACCCCTCCACTTT.

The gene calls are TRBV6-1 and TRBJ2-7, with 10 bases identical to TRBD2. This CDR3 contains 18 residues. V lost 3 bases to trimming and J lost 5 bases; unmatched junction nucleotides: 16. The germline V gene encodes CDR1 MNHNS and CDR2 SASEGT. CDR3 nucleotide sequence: TGTGCCAGCAGTGATTTAACCAATCGAGCGGGAGGGAGACACGAGCAGTACTTC. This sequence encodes CASSDLTNRAGGRHEQYF.

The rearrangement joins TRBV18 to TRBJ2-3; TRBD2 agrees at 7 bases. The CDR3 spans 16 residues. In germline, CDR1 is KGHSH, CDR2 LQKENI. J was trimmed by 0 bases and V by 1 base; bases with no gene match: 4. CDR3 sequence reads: CASSPRGGLSTDTQYF. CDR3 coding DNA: TGTGCCAGCTCACCACGGGGGGGACTCAGCACAGATACGCAGTATTTT.

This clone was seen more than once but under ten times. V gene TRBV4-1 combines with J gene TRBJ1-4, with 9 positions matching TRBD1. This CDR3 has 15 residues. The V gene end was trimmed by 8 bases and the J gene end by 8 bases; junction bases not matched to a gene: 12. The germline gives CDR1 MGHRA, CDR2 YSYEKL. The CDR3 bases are TGCGCCAGCCAATTGAGGGACAGGGTGGGGGAAAAACTGTTTTTT. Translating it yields CASQLRDRVGEKLFF.

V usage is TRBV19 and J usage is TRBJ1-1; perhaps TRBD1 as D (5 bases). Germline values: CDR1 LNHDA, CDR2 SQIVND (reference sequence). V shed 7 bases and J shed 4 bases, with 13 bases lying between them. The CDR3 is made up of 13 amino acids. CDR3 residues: CASNPGWTTEAFF. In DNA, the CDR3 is TGTGCCAGTAACCCAGGGTGGACCACTGAAGCTTTCTTT.

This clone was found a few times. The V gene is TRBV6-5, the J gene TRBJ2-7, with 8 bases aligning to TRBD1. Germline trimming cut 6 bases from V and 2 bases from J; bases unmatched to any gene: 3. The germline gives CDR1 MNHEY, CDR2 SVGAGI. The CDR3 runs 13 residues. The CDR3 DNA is TGTGCCAGCAGCGACAGGGGTGCCTACGAGCAGTACTTC. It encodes CASSDRGAYEQYF.

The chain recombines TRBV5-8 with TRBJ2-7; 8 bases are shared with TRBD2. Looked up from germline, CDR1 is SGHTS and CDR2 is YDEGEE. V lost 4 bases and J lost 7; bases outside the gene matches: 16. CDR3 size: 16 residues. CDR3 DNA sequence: TGTGCCAGCAGCCCGATTCGATTAGCGGGACTGGGTGAGCAGTACTTC. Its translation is CASSPIRLAGLGEQYF.

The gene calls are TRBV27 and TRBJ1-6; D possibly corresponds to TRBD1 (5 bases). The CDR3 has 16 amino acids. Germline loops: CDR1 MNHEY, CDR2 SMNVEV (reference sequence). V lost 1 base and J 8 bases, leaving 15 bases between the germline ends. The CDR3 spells CASSLLGGRPYSPLHF. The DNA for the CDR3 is TGTGCCAGCAGTTTATTGGGGGGTCGCCCCTATTCACCCCTCCACTTT.

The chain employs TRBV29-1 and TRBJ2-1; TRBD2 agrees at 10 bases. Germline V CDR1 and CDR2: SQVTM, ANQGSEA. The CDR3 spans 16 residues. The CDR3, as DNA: TGCACCATCCGGGCGGCTAGCGGGAGTTGGTACAATGAGCAGTTCTTC. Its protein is CTIRAASGSWYNEQFF.

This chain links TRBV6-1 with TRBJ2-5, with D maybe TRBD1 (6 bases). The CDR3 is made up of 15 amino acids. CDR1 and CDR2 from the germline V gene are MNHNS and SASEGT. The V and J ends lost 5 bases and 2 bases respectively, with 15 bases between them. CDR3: CASSTTGRRQETQYF. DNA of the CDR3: TGTGCCAGCAGTACTACAGGGCGGAGGCAAGAGACCCAGTACTTC.

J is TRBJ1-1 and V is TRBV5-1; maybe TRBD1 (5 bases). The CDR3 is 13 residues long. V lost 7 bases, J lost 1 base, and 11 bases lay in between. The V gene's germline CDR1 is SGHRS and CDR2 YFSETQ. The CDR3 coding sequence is TGCGCCAGCCCTTTCGGACAGAACACTGAAGCTTTCTTT. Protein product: CASPFGQNTEAFF.

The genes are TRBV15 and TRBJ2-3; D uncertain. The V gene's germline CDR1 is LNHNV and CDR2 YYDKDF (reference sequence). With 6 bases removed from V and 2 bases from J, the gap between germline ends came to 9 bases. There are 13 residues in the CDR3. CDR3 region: CATRLSNTDTQYF. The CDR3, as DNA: TGTGCCACCAGACTAAGTAACACAGATACGCAGTATTTT.

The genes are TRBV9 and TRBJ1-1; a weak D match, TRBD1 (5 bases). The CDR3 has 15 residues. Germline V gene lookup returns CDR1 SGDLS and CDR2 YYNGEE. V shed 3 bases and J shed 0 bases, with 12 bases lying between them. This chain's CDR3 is CASSASGTLNTEAFF. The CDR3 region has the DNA TGTGCCAGCAGCGCCTCCGGGACTTTGAACACTGAAGCTTTCTTT.

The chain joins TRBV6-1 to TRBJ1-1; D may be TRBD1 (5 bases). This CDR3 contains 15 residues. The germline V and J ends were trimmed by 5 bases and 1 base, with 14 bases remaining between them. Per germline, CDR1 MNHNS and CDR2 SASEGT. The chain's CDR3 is CASSKDHTGNTEAFF. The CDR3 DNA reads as TGTGCCAGCAGTAAAGACCATACAGGGAACACTGAAGCTTTCTTT.

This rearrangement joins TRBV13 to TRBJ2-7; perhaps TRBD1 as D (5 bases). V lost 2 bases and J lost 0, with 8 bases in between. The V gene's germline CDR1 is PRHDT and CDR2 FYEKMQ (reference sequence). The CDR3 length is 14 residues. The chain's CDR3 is CASSLSRASYEQYF. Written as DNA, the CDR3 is TGTGCCAGCAGCTTATCCAGGGCCTCCTACGAGCAGTACTTC.